The 21 T cell receptor beta chains listed next were all sequenced from one sample in a study of blood T cell repertoires in COVID-19. The protocol was immunoSEQ multiplex PCR, while the TCRdb copy is restricted to in-frame clones and leaves out a portion. This repertoire shows about 160,000 clones, around 80% found once; its top ten account for approximately 6%. The sample was PBMCs or T cells enriched from blood (not recorded which). These receptors came from a man aged 35-49 years who had recovered from COVID-19.

Of note for this clone: Other DNA sequences in this specimen translate into the identical CDR3. This chain connects TRBV6-5 to TRBJ2-7; D possibly corresponds to TRBD1 (6 bases). Trimming pared 0 bases from V and 0 bases from J, leaving 9 bases between. CDR3 length: 15 residues. Germline CDR1 reads MNHEY; CDR2 reads SVGAGI. For the CDR3, the DNA is TGTGCCAGCAGTTACTCATCGGACAGCTCCTACGAGCAGTACTTC. It yields the protein CASSYSSDSSYEQYF.

The CDR3 spells CAWSSVGTGKNQPQHF. The DNA of the CDR3 is TGTGCCTGGAGCTCCGTGGGGACAGGGAAGAATCAGCCCCAGCATTTT. The chain employs TRBV30 and TRBJ1-5, with 9 bases fitting TRBD1. V lost 3 bases to trimming and J lost 4 bases; unmatched junction nucleotides: 10. The germline gives CDR1 GTSNPN, CDR2 SVGIG (reference sequence). The CDR3 extends over 16 amino acids.

The chain has TRBV7-4 and TRBJ2-7, with D possibly being TRBD1 (6 bases). Trimming pared 5 bases from V and 5 bases from J, leaving 16 bases between. Germline CDR1 reads SGHVT; CDR2 reads SQSDAQ. CDR3 length: 14 amino acids. CDR3 DNA: TGTGCCAGCAGCAGCTACAGGGTCAGCAACGAGCAGTACGTC. Translation gives CASSSYRVSNEQYV.

V usage is TRBV3-1 (or the pseudogene TRBV3-2) and J usage is TRBJ2-5; TRBD1 agrees at 8 bases. Germline CDR1 LGHDT, CDR2 YNNKEL (reference sequence). This CDR3 comprises 16 residues. The V gene end was trimmed by 4 bases and the J gene end by 5 bases; junction bases not matched to a gene: 12. CDR3 protein: CASSRLTGVFLETQYF. DNA of the CDR3: TGTGCCAGCAGCCGACTGACAGGGGTGTTTCTGGAGACCCAGTACTTC.

The rearrangement joins TRBV2 to TRBJ1-5; D gene unclear. CDR3 length equals 15 residues. Trimming cost V 2 bases and J 2 bases, with 10 bases left between them. Germline V CDR1 and CDR2: SNHLY, FYNNEI. CDR3 in amino acids: CASSERGGRNQPQHF. The CDR3 DNA reads as TGTGCCAGCAGTGAACGAGGAGGGCGCAATCAGCCCCAGCATTTT.

The rearrangement joins TRBV6-4 to TRBJ1-1; 8 nucleotides agree with TRBD1. The ends lost 5 bases at V and 4 bases at J; junction bases unmatched: 3. CDR1 and CDR2 from the germline V gene are MRHNA and SNTAGT. The CDR3 covers 13 residues. The CDR3 DNA follows: TGTGCCAGCAGTCAGGACAGGGCCACTGAAGCTTTCTTT. This sequence encodes CASSQDRATEAFF.

This chain connects TRBV15 to TRBJ2-6; unclear D gene. V was shortened by 5 bases and J by 3 bases, with 5 bases between the two germline ends. The V gene's germline CDR1 is LNHNV and CDR2 YYDKDF (reference sequence). This CDR3 is 13 amino acids long. CDR3 sequence (DNA): TGTGCCACCAGCTCTGTTGGGGCCAACGTCCTGACTTTC. Its protein product is CATSSVGANVLTF.

The V gene is TRBV19, the J gene TRBJ2-1; 10 nucleotides align to TRBD1. Germline CDR1 and CDR2: LNHDA and SQIVND (reference sequence). This CDR3 is 16 amino acids long. The J segment lost 7 bases and the V segment lost 5 bases, leaving 11 bases of the junction unmatched. The CDR3 sequence: CASSPLGTGALNEQFF. CDR3 coding DNA: TGTGCCAGTAGTCCCCTCGGGACAGGGGCCCTAAATGAGCAGTTCTTC.

CDR3 nucleotide sequence: TGTGCCAGCAGCTTAAAGGAGCGAGGTGGCTACACCTTC. This gives the protein CASSLKERGGYTF. The chain has TRBV7-9 and TRBJ1-2; the D is unclear. The CDR3 totals 13 residues. Germline loops: CDR1 SEHNR, CDR2 FQNEAQ (reference sequence). The ends were cut back, 2 bases at V and 7 bases at J, with 11 bases in the middle.

The table lists this clone with a few counts. The J gene is TRBJ1-5, the V gene TRBV25-1; TRBD1 matches at 9 bases. The CDR3 consists of 15 residues. Germline assignment: CDR1 MGHDK and CDR2 SYGVNS. The J segment lost 3 bases and the V segment lost 5 bases, leaving 5 bases of the junction unmatched. CDR3 DNA sequence: TGTGCCAGCAGTCCGGGACAGGGCGTCAATCAGCCCCAGCATTTT. Its translation: CASSPGQGVNQPQHF. Complete variable domain (other parts from reference TRBV25-1 and TRBJ1-5): EADIYQTPRYLVIGTGKKITLECSQTMGHDKMYWYQQDPGMELHLIHYSYGVNSTEKGDLSSESTVSRIRTEHFPLTLESARPSHTSQYLCASSPGQGVNQPQHFGDGTRLSIL.

The V gene is TRBV4-1, the J gene TRBJ2-3; maybe TRBD2 (7 bases). V was trimmed by 10 bases and J by 2 bases, leaving 22 bases between them. Germline CDR1 and CDR2: MGHRA and YSYEKL. This CDR3 region has 16 residues. The DNA for the CDR3 is TGCGCCACCTCCAAGGGGGAGCGGGGCCCCACAGATACGCAGTATTTT. Translated, it gives CATSKGERGPTDTQYF.

This chain links TRBV19 with TRBJ1-2, with D possibly being TRBD1 (6 bases). The CDR3 is 13 amino acids. Germline V CDR1 and CDR2: LNHDA, SQIVND (reference sequence). Trimming took 6 bases from V and 1 from J, leaving 9 bases between them. The CDR3 nucleotides read TGTGCCAGTAGAGGGACATATAACTATGGCTACACCTTC. Its protein product is CASRGTYNYGYTF.

The chain couples TRBV19 to TRBJ1-4, with D tentatively TRBD1 (5 bases). Germline values: CDR1 LNHDA, CDR2 SQIVND (reference sequence). Deletions cut 9 bases from V and 8 bases from J, with 19 bases between. This CDR3 comprises 14 residues. This chain's CDR3 is CASRGGASGEKLFF. CDR3 nucleotides: TGTGCCAGCAGAGGAGGGGCTTCGGGCGAAAAACTGTTTTTT.

The chain combines TRBV2 with TRBJ2-1; TRBD2 matches at 12 bases. The trim removed 8 bases at V and 7 bases at J, leaving 9 bases unmatched. The CDR3 runs to 15 residues. The V gene's germline CDR1 is SNHLY and CDR2 FYNNEI. The CDR3 sequence: CASLRKLAGGNEQFF. CDR3 DNA: TGTGCCAGCCTCCGAAAACTAGCGGGGGGAAATGAGCAGTTCTTC.

The V gene is TRBV28, the J gene TRBJ1-4; 9 bases line up with TRBD1. This CDR3 region has 16 residues. CDR1 and CDR2 from the germline V gene are MDHEN and SYDVKM. The ends lost 6 bases at V and 8 bases at J; junction bases unmatched: 13. CDR3 region: CASRPWVTGGVEKLFF. The CDR3 region has the DNA TGTGCCAGCAGACCGTGGGTAACAGGGGGCGTAGAAAAACTGTTTTTT. Using reference TRBV28 and TRBJ1-4 for the parts outside the CDR3, the full variable domain is DVKVTQSSRYLVKRTGEKVFLECVQDMDHENMFWYRQDPGLGLRLIYFSYDVKMKEKGDIPEGYSVSREKKERFSLILESASTNQTSMYLCASRPWVTGGVEKLFFGSGTQLSVL.

The CDR3 DNA follows: TGTGCCAGCAGCCCAACTAGCGGGGTGAACACCGGGGAGCTGTTTTTT. It is translated as CASSPTSGVNTGELFF. The V and J genes are TRBV9 and TRBJ2-2; 10 bases match TRBD2. V was clipped by 4 bases and J by 1 base; unmatched bases: 4. In germline, CDR1 is SGDLS, CDR2 YYNGEE. The CDR3 covers 16 residues.

The chain has TRBV18 and TRBJ1-1; D call uncertain. Trimming removed 6 bases at V and 1 base at J, with 12 bases between. The germline V gene has CDR1 KGHSH and CDR2 LQKENI. This CDR3 comprises 14 residues. The CDR3 spells CASSAARENTEAFF. In DNA form, the CDR3 reads TGTGCCAGCTCGGCGGCCCGAGAGAACACTGAAGCTTTCTTT. The variable domain in full, completed from reference TRBV18 and TRBJ1-1, reads NAGVMQNPRHLVRRRGQEARLRCSPMKGHSHVYWYRQLPEEGLKFMVYLQKENIIDESGMPKERFSAEFPKEGPSILRIQQVVRGDSAAYFCASSAARENTEAFFGQGTRLTVV.

The chain is built from TRBV13 and TRBJ1-1; possibly TRBD1 for D (5 bases). The CDR3 extends over 16 amino acids. The ends were cut back, 5 bases at V and 8 bases at J, with 24 bases in the middle. Germline V gene lookup returns CDR1 PRHDT and CDR2 FYEKMQ (reference sequence). This CDR3 reads CASSHPGGLGTLEAFF. The CDR3 DNA reads as TGTGCCAGCAGCCATCCCGGGGGACTCGGAACACTAGAAGCTTTCTTT.

In DNA, the CDR3 is TGTGCCAGTAGCCTCAGGGAGGGTTCATTCACTGAAGCTTTCTTT. It encodes CASSLREGSFTEAFF. The chain uses TRBV19 and TRBJ1-1; maybe TRBD1 (5 bases). Germline V lookup: CDR1 LNHDA, CDR2 SQIVND (reference sequence). V lost 6 bases, J lost 4 bases, and 18 bases lay in between. The CDR3 sequence is 15 residues long.

This chain links TRBV5-4 with TRBJ2-6; maybe TRBD2 (5 bases). The germline V gene has CDR1 SGHNT and CDR2 YYREEE (reference sequence). Trimming removed 4 bases at V and 0 bases at J, with 11 bases between. The CDR3 is made up of 16 amino acids. Here the CDR3 reads CASSPEGSSGANVLTF. CDR3 DNA: TGTGCCAGCAGCCCCGAGGGAAGCTCTGGGGCCAACGTCCTGACTTTC.

This clone was counted once. This CDR3 reads CASSYGADSSTDTQYF. CDR3 DNA: TGTGCCAGCAGTTACGGGGCAGACTCTAGCACAGATACGCAGTATTTT. The chain has TRBV6-2 or TRBV6-3 and TRBJ2-3, with D possibly being TRBD1 (5 bases). The CDR3 totals 16 residues. V lost 2 bases to trimming and J lost 0 bases, with 12 bases between them. CDR1 and CDR2 from the germline V gene are MNHEY and SVGEGT.